This TCR beta chain was captured in a study of multiple sclerosis patients with progressive multifocal leukoencephalopathy. J was trimmed by 4 bases and V by 2 bases; bases with no gene match: 9. The CDR3 is 16 residues long. CDR1 is MNHEY and CDR2 is SMNVEV in the germline V gene (reference sequence). Data came from immunoSEQ multiplex PCR; TCRdb stores just in-frame clones and leaves some out. The sample has roughly 28,000 clones; 88% are singletons. Time point given: before natalizumab initiation. Study findings and constraints: Preferential TRBV-TRBJ pairings or common gene usage were not detected at PML. Lower normalized Shannon entropy suggested reduced TRB diversity in most PML patients.

To note about this clone: The antigen is undetermined.

The chain joins TRBV27 to TRBJ2-7, with 9 bases that match TRBD1. The receptor's source is a human donor with multiple sclerosis. Sequencing used PBMCs. The CDR3 sequence: CASSLIGTGLIYEQYF. The CDR3 nucleotides are TGTGCCAGCAGTTTAATAGGGACAGGGCTTATTTACGAGCAGTACTTC.